This T cell receptor (beta chain) was captured by sequencing in a study of blood T cell repertoires in COVID-19. About the research overall: The origin of the acute and convalescent COVID-19 samples was the United States, Italy and Spain. Nucleic acid was either cDNA or gDNA, and it came from T cells, B-cell-depleted T cells, or PBMCs.

The CDR3 spans 16 residues. Trimming left V 2 bases short and J 4 bases short, with 14 bases between. Seattle researchers signed up patients amid active infection and tracked them longitudinally. As handled by the study authors: Amplified reference gene primers provided the basis for estimating nucleated cell counts. TCRdb keeps only in-frame clones here, not all; method: immunoSEQ multiplex PCR. V and J calls and clone size are as listed in that table; D and trimming were resolved from the DNA. The table has approximately 40,000 clones, around 90% seen once. The receptor's source is a man in his sixties with COVID-19, enrolled during active disease. Sequencing used peripheral blood. The V call is TRBV23-1, the J call TRBJ2-2, with D maybe TRBD2 (5 bases). TRBV23-1 is treated as an ORF (open reading frame) with a function not yet certain. The CDR3, as DNA: TGCGCCAGCAGTCAAGAACCGATTGAGGGCACCGGGGAGCTGTTTTTT. Translated, it gives CASSQEPIEGTGELFF.